A single sample is the source of the 11 T cell receptor beta chains below, sequenced in a study of glioma-infiltrating T cells after dendritic cell vaccination (dated by TCRdb to 2016 to 2018). The meaning of the sample's time point label: after dendritic cell vaccination, including at tumor progression/relapse. The receptor library was made with the immunoSEQ multiplex PCR assay. The table was pulled from immuneACCESS by TCRdb, which kept in-frame rearrangements only. Such tables lose some clones; where checked, under half of the loss comes from unresolved V genes, and the rest has no known cause. The sample data list roughly 56,000 clones, and about 84% of these were observed just once. The ten largest clonotypes hold about 8.3% of the sample. The sequencing here drew on blood, taken after dendritic cell vaccination. The source of these receptors is a human donor with glioblastoma.

This rearrangement joins TRBV2 to TRBJ1-6, with a possible D match to TRBD1 (6 bases). CDR1 SNHLY and CDR2 FYNNEI come from the germline V gene. The CDR3 loop spans 14 amino acids. Deletions cut 8 bases from V and 6 bases from J, with 14 bases between. CDR3 in amino acids: CASGLQGVNSPLHF. CDR3 nucleotides: TGTGCCAGCGGGTTACAGGGAGTTAATTCACCCCTCCACTTT.

V gene TRBV5-1 combines with J gene TRBJ1-2; D not resolved. V lost 0 bases to trimming and J lost 4 bases, with 10 bases between them. This CDR3 is 14 amino acids long. Germline V gene sequence: CDR1 SGHRS, CDR2 YFSETQ. The CDR3 DNA reads TGCGCCAGCAGCTTGGACGGAGGTAGCTATGGCTACACCTTC. Its translation: CASSLDGGSYGYTF.

This chain connects TRBV11-2 to TRBJ2-6, with 7 bases that match TRBD2. The CDR3 is 15 residues long. V was pared by 5 bases and J by 4 bases, with 5 bases of the junction left unmatched. Germline V CDR1 and CDR2: SGHAT, FQNNGV. The CDR3 is CASSEASGGANVLTF. DNA for the CDR3: TGTGCCAGCAGCGAAGCTAGCGGCGGGGCCAACGTCCTGACTTTC.

The chain recombines TRBV18 with TRBJ2-3; the D gene is possibly TRBD1 (5 bases). Germline V gene data show CDR1 as KGHSH and CDR2 as LQKENI. Between the trimmed V and J ends, which lost 10 bases and 6 bases, there was a span of 17 bases. The CDR3 runs to 13 residues. The CDR3 loop is CATGEVGADTQYF. The CDR3 region has the DNA TGTGCCACCGGCGAGGTTGGGGCTGATACGCAGTATTTT.

The J gene is TRBJ2-7, the V gene TRBV5-6; possibly TRBD1 for D (6 bases). Germline-derived CDR1 and CDR2 are SGHDT and YYEEEE. This CDR3 is built from 17 residues. V shed 1 base and J shed 3 bases, with 20 bases lying between them. CDR3 region: CASSLLLAQGQIYEQYF. The CDR3 DNA reads TGTGCCAGCAGCTTGCTATTGGCGCAGGGACAAATCTACGAGCAGTACTTC.

This clone appeared a few times. The J gene is TRBJ1-1, the V gene TRBV6-5; 8 nucleotides match TRBD1. Germline CDR1 is MNHEY and CDR2 is SVGAGI. This CDR3 comprises 15 residues. Germline trimming cut 0 bases from V and 3 bases from J; bases unmatched to any gene: 3. The CDR3 here is CASSYSQGAHTEAFF. As DNA, the CDR3 is TGTGCCAGCAGTTACTCCCAGGGGGCACACACTGAAGCTTTCTTT.

The V call is TRBV19, the J call TRBJ2-4; D might be TRBD1 (5 bases). There are 16 residues in the CDR3. V was trimmed by 6 bases and J by 0 bases, leaving 15 bases between them. Germline CDR1 LNHDA, CDR2 SQIVND (reference sequence). The CDR3 protein is CASSSQGLIAKNIQYF. The CDR3 bases are TGTGCCAGTAGCTCGCAGGGCCTAATAGCCAAAAACATTCAGTACTTC.

This clone was found a few times. The chain is built from TRBV28 and TRBJ2-2; weak D call: TRBD1 (6 bases). Germline values: CDR1 MDHEN, CDR2 SYDVKM. The V end was cut by 6 bases, the J end by 8 bases, with 19 bases between. This CDR3 is built from 15 residues. DNA for the CDR3: TGTGCCAGCAGAAAAACGATGGGGCAGGGGGGGGAGCTGTTTTTT. As protein: CASRKTMGQGGELFF.

The J gene is TRBJ1-4, the V gene TRBV2; D is unclear. The V gene lost 3 bases and the J gene lost 8 bases, with 22 bases spanning the gap. The CDR3 is 17 amino acids. The germline V gene encodes CDR1 SNHLY and CDR2 FYNNEI. The chain's CDR3 is CASSDLTVLKGSEKLFF. The CDR3 DNA is TGTGCCAGCAGTGACTTGACGGTCCTAAAAGGTAGCGAAAAACTGTTTTTT.

This clone was counted only a few times. The rearrangement joins TRBV5-4 to TRBJ2-5, with TRBD2 matching over 9 bases. CDR3 size: 15 residues. From germline, CDR1 is SGHNT and CDR2 YYREEE (reference sequence). Trimming removed 4 bases from V and 7 bases from J; junction bases left unmatched: 11. The CDR3 DNA reads as TGTGCCAGCAGCCAGATGGCGGGGGGGCCGGTGACCCAGTACTTC. Translated: CASSQMAGGPVTQYF.

V and J are TRBV28 and TRBJ2-7, with D tentatively TRBD1 (5 bases). V was cut by 2 bases and J by 4 bases, with 18 bases left in between. Germline V gene sequence: CDR1 MDHEN, CDR2 SYDVKM. The CDR3 consists of 16 residues. The CDR3 here is CASSLLWGPLGYEQYF. The CDR3 DNA sequence: TGTGCCAGCAGTTTACTTTGGGGCCCCCTCGGTTACGAGCAGTACTTC.